The source of this T cell receptor (beta chain) is a study of neurological immune-mediated disorders. Study results and limitations: Private repertoires in all groups were suggested by the finding that expanded clones across subjects shared no CDR3 amino acid sequences.

The unsorted libraries were produced from 2 million PBMCs held at -80 C. CDR1 is SGHRS and CDR2 is YFSETQ in the germline V gene. The CDR3 sequence is 18 residues long. The V gene end was trimmed by 4 bases and the J gene end by 3 bases; junction bases not matched to a gene: 8. Each CDR3 protein is one row after TCRdb ran MiXCR on the 5' RACE reads. Among some 29,000 distinct CDR3 sequences listed, about 12% were seen once. This clonotype was detected many times. The antigen remains undetermined. The receptor was derived from a woman aged 55-70 years in good health. Input material: PBMCs. The chain has TRBV5-1 and TRBJ2-2; 14 nucleotides line up with TRBD2. The CDR3 bases are TGCGCCAGCAGCCCCGGACTAGCGGGGGGCTTTGACACCGGGGAGCTGTTTTTT. It is translated as CASSPGLAGGFDTGELFF.